This passage covers 32 T cell receptor beta chains from one sample sequenced in a study of long-term antiretroviral therapy in people with HIV. Researchers report immunoSEQ v3.0 was run at survey level. The protocol was immunoSEQ multiplex PCR, while the TCRdb copy is restricted to in-frame clones and leaves out a portion. Of about 35,000 clones in the sample, 65% to 85% were seen once. Sequenced material: unsorted PBMCs, taken 3 years after starting antiretroviral therapy. These receptors were taken from a man between 45 and 60 years old with HIV.

The chain joins TRBV10-3 to TRBJ2-7, with a weak D call TRBD1 (5 bases). Trimming took 2 bases from V and 6 from J, leaving 14 bases between them. The germline V gene has CDR1 ENHRY and CDR2 SYGVKD. This CDR3 is 14 amino acids long. CDR3: CAISELQGRGEQYF. The CDR3 DNA reads as TGTGCCATCAGTGAGCTCCAGGGCCGCGGCGAGCAGTACTTC.

The chain is built from TRBV27 and TRBJ1-1; TRBD1 might be the D (6 bases). The germline gives CDR1 MNHEY, CDR2 SMNVEV (reference sequence). Trimming stripped 5 bases from V and 0 bases from J, with 16 bases between. This CDR3 region has 16 residues. CDR3 amino acids: CASSPGPGTMNTEAFF. In DNA, the CDR3 is TGTGCCAGCAGTCCCGGCCCCGGGACAATGAACACTGAAGCTTTCTTT.

J is TRBJ1-1 and V is TRBV29-1, with TRBD1 matching over 11 bases. There are 14 residues in the CDR3. V dropped 5 bases and J dropped 4; count of bases not matched to a gene: 6. Germline loops: CDR1 SQVTM, CDR2 ANQGSEA. The CDR3 DNA sequence: TGCAGCGTTCACGGGACAGGGGGTTCCACTGAAGCTTTCTTT. Residues: CSVHGTGGSTEAFF.

The chain links TRBV7-9 to TRBJ1-1, with 9 bases matching TRBD1. Germline V gene lookup returns CDR1 SEHNR and CDR2 FQNEAQ (reference sequence). The CDR3 sequence is 17 residues long. V lost 2 bases to trimming and J lost 5 bases; unmatched junction nucleotides: 12. The DNA of the CDR3 is TGTGCCAGCAGCTTACGGGGGACAGGGAGGGAAAGAACTGAAGCTTTCTTT. Its translation is CASSLRGTGRERTEAFF.

The chain links TRBV7-3 to TRBJ2-2; either TRBD1 or TRBD2 may supply D (5 bases each). Germline-derived CDR1 and CDR2 are SGHTA and FQGTGA. Trimming cost V 10 bases and J 3 bases, with 9 bases left between them. This CDR3 is 12 amino acids long. CDR3 nucleotide sequence: TGTGCCACTTCGGGGCACACCGGGGAGCTGTTTTTT. It yields the protein CATSGHTGELFF.

V usage is TRBV20-1 and J usage is TRBJ1-2; D is perhaps TRBD1 (5 bases). The CDR3 is made up of 10 amino acids. CDR1 is DFQATT and CDR2 is SNEGSKA in the germline V gene (reference sequence). V lost 6 bases, J lost 6 bases, and 8 bases lay in between. This chain's CDR3 is CSALGDGYTF. CDR3 nucleotide sequence: TGCAGTGCCCTGGGGGATGGCTACACCTTC.

The rearrangement joins TRBV28 to TRBJ1-5; possibly TRBD1 for D (5 bases). V lost 5 bases and J lost 2, with 16 bases in between. Germline lookup yields CDR1 MDHEN and CDR2 SYDVKM. This CDR3 has 16 residues. CDR3 nucleotides: TGTGCCAGCAGTGGGGTAATCGGACAAGGCAATCAGCCCCAGCATTTT. This gives the protein CASSGVIGQGNQPQHF.

This CDR3 reads CASREPGSANEQFF. The CDR3 DNA is TGTGCCAGCAGGGAACCCGGATCGGCGAATGAGCAGTTCTTC. The chain carries TRBV9 and TRBJ2-1, with D uncertain. With 5 bases removed from V and 7 bases from J, the gap between germline ends came to 16 bases. Per germline, CDR1 SGDLS and CDR2 YYNGEE. The CDR3 consists of 14 residues.

The CDR3 nucleotides read TGTGCCAGCAGGGACAGTGCCTACAATGAGCAGTTCTTC. Its protein is CASRDSAYNEQFF. J is TRBJ2-1 and V is TRBV11-2, with D perhaps TRBD1 (6 bases). V gave up 6 bases and J gave up 2 bases, with 8 bases separating them. Germline CDR1 reads SGHAT; CDR2 reads FQNNGV. The CDR3 is 13 residues long.

This sequence joins TRBV6-5 and TRBJ2-7; TRBD1 agrees at 10 bases. Germline V gene lookup returns CDR1 MNHEY and CDR2 SVGAGI. The CDR3 spans 13 residues. V lost 6 bases to trimming and J lost 6 bases; unmatched junction nucleotides: 5. CDR3 amino acids: CASRWTGGSEQYF. The CDR3 region has the DNA TGTGCCAGCAGGTGGACAGGGGGTAGCGAGCAGTACTTC.

The J gene is TRBJ1-3, the V gene TRBV30; D perhaps matches TRBD1 (5 bases). The CDR3 loop spans 13 amino acids. Germline lookup yields CDR1 GTSNPN and CDR2 SVGIG (reference sequence). The V gene lost 8 bases and the J gene lost 4 bases, with 15 bases spanning the gap. The CDR3 bases are TGTGCCCAAGCAAGGGGCGTGGGAAACACCATATATTTT. This gives the protein CAQARGVGNTIYF. The whole variable domain, remainder taken from reference TRBV30 and TRBJ1-3, is SQTIHQWPATLVQPVGSPLSLECTVEGTSNPNLYWYRQAAGRGLQLLFYSVGIGQISSEVPQNLSASRPQDRQFILSSKKLLLSDSGFYLCAQARGVGNTIYFGEGSWLTVV.

This clone occurred a few times. V is TRBV7-9 and J is TRBJ2-7; D is possibly TRBD1 (6 bases). The CDR3 is 15 residues long. From germline, CDR1 is SEHNR and CDR2 FQNEAQ (reference sequence). V dropped 4 bases and J dropped 3 bases, with 16 bases sitting between them. CDR3 protein: CASSSTGDFFYEQYF. DNA of the CDR3: TGTGCCAGCAGCTCGACAGGCGACTTCTTCTACGAGCAGTACTTC.

CDR3 sequence: CASSRDTRTDTQYF. CDR3 nucleotide sequence: TGTGCCAGCTCAAGGGACACCCGCACAGATACGCAGTATTTT. V is TRBV2 and J is TRBJ2-3, with D maybe TRBD1 (6 bases). With 8 bases removed from V and 1 base from J, the gap between germline ends came to 13 bases. Germline V lookup: CDR1 SNHLY, CDR2 FYNNEI. The CDR3 sequence is 14 residues long.

This clone was recorded a few times. This sequence joins TRBV9 and TRBJ2-7, with a possible D match to TRBD1 (6 bases). V shed 0 bases and J shed 4 bases, with 11 bases lying between them. In germline, CDR1 is SGDLS, CDR2 YYNGEE. This CDR3 is built from 14 residues. The CDR3 nucleotides are TGTGCCAGCAGCGTAGGGGGGACACCTTACGAGCAGTACTTC. Translating it yields CASSVGGTPYEQYF.

By share, this clone counts as medium-sized. The chain joins TRBV15 to TRBJ1-5; 9 bases map to TRBD1. There are 17 residues in the CDR3. The junction had 4 bases not matched to a gene; V was cut back by 0 bases and J by 1 base. The germline CDR1 and CDR2 sequences are LNHNV and YYDKDF (reference sequence). CDR3 sequence: CATSRDKGTGSNQPQHF. DNA for the CDR3: TGTGCCACCAGCAGAGATAAGGGGACAGGGAGCAATCAGCCCCAGCATTTT. Supplemented by reference TRBV15 and TRBJ1-5, the full variable domain reads DAMVIQNPRYQVTQFGKPVTLSCSQTLNHNVMYWYQQKSSQAPKLLFHYYDKDFNNEADTPDNFQSRRPNTSFCFLDIRSPGLGDTAMYLCATSRDKGTGSNQPQHFGDGTRLSIL.

The rearrangement joins TRBV7-2 to TRBJ1-1, with D unclear. CDR1 is SGHTA and CDR2 is FQGNSA in the germline V gene. The ends were cut back, 5 bases at V and 7 bases at J, with 11 bases in the middle. The CDR3 runs 12 residues. For the CDR3, the DNA is TGTGCCAGCAGCAACCGGCGGGGTGAAGCTTTCTTT. This codes for CASSNRRGEAFF.

V usage is TRBV6-4 and J usage is TRBJ2-1; 7 bases are a match to TRBD2. Germline V gives CDR1 MRHNA, CDR2 SNTAGT. Trimming at V came to 2 bases and at J to 7 bases, leaving 14 bases not matched to a gene. The CDR3 is made up of 17 amino acids. The CDR3 sequence: CASSDKGGAGARNEQFF. CDR3 in DNA: TGTGCCAGCAGTGACAAAGGAGGCGCGGGAGCTCGAAATGAGCAGTTCTTC.

This clone was counted between two and nine times. The chain carries TRBV15 and TRBJ1-5, with D uncertain. V gave up 4 bases and J gave up 2 bases, with 12 bases separating them. The germline CDR1 and CDR2 sequences are LNHNV and YYDKDF (reference sequence). This CDR3 contains 15 residues. This chain's CDR3 is CATSTGWEGNQPQHF. In DNA, the CDR3 is TGTGCCACCAGCACAGGATGGGAAGGCAATCAGCCCCAGCATTTT.

The chain employs TRBV6-5 and TRBJ1-1; the match to TRBD1 covers 7 bases. The CDR3 spans 15 residues. Germline V gives CDR1 MNHEY, CDR2 SVGAGI. V trimming: 1 base; J trimming: 5 bases; junction bases outside the gene matches: 7. The CDR3 DNA follows: TGTGCCAGCAGTTACTTAACAGGGGCGCGGACTGAAGCTTTCTTT. Amino acids: CASSYLTGARTEAFF.

The chain links TRBV28 to TRBJ1-5, with no clear D. V lost 5 bases to trimming and J lost 4 bases, with 12 bases between them. This CDR3 comprises 14 residues. CDR1 is MDHEN, CDR2 SYDVKM, per germline. CDR3 protein: CASSEQWRNQPQHF. The CDR3 coding sequence is TGTGCCAGCAGTGAACAGTGGCGAAATCAGCCCCAGCATTTT.

The chain links TRBV5-4 to TRBJ2-7, with a weak D call TRBD1 (6 bases). Between the trimmed V and J ends, which lost 2 bases and 3 bases, there was a span of 9 bases. This CDR3 is 13 amino acids long. Germline V lookup: CDR1 SGHNT, CDR2 YYREEE (reference sequence). This CDR3 reads CASSFRGSYEQYF. CDR3 DNA: TGTGCCAGCAGCTTTAGGGGGAGCTACGAGCAGTACTTC.

The chain joins TRBV2 to TRBJ1-2; possibly TRBD1 for D (5 bases). The CDR3 totals 12 residues. Trimming cost V 6 bases and J 6 bases, with 11 bases left between them. The germline gives CDR1 SNHLY, CDR2 FYNNEI. The CDR3, as DNA: TGTGCCAGCAGCCAGGGAAGCAATGGCTACACCTTC. Protein product: CASSQGSNGYTF.

The genes are TRBV7-2 and TRBJ2-7, with D hard to call. The CDR3 loop spans 12 amino acids. Germline loops: CDR1 SGHTA, CDR2 FQGNSA. Trimming stripped 2 bases from V and 10 bases from J, with 12 bases between. In DNA, the CDR3 is TGTGCCAGCAGCTTAATGGGCTTTCCACAGTACTTC. Encoded protein: CASSLMGFPQYF.

V is TRBV18 and J is TRBJ2-1, with 12 positions matching TRBD2. Trimming took 0 bases from V and 5 from J; bases not matched to a gene: 5. There are 17 residues in the CDR3. Looked up from germline, CDR1 is KGHSH and CDR2 is LQKENI. As DNA, the CDR3 is TGTGCCAGCTCACCACCGTCTAGCGGGGGGGCCCACAATGAGCAGTTCTTC. It is translated as CASSPPSSGGAHNEQFF.

The chain carries TRBV5-4 and TRBJ2-7; D possibly uses TRBD1 or TRBD2 (6 bases each). This CDR3 is built from 14 residues. V was clipped by 2 bases and J by 6 bases, with 15 bases between them. Germline assignment: CDR1 SGHNT and CDR2 YYREEE (reference sequence). The CDR3: CASSFQGRSREQYF. CDR3 bases: TGTGCCAGCAGCTTTCAGGGGAGGTCGCGCGAGCAGTACTTC.

The V and J genes are TRBV7-9 and TRBJ2-7; TRBD1 matches 8 bases. The CDR3 length is 16 residues. Germline V gives CDR1 SEHNR, CDR2 FQNEAQ (reference sequence). V dropped 2 bases and J dropped 3; count of bases not matched to a gene: 9. The CDR3 nucleotides read TGTGCCAGCAGCTTAAACTTGGGGACAGGCTTCTACGAGCAGTACTTC. Protein product: CASSLNLGTGFYEQYF.

This clone was seen a few times. The V call is TRBV7-2, the J call TRBJ2-5; D is ambiguous. V lost 7 bases to trimming and J lost 2 bases, with 11 bases between them. This CDR3 is built from 13 residues. The germline gives CDR1 SGHTA, CDR2 FQGNSA. The CDR3 spells CASTPEWQETQYF. CDR3 DNA sequence: TGTGCCAGCACTCCGGAGTGGCAAGAGACCCAGTACTTC.

This clone was seen a few times. The CDR3 DNA reads as TGCGCCAGCAGCCGTGCCGGGACAAAGACCTACGAGCAGTACTTC. It translates to CASSRAGTKTYEQYF. J is TRBJ2-7 and V is TRBV5-1, with D maybe TRBD1 (6 bases). V was clipped by 4 bases and J by 2 bases, with 16 bases between them. This CDR3 comprises 15 residues. CDR1 SGHRS and CDR2 YFSETQ come from the germline V gene.

V is TRBV6-5 and J is TRBJ2-7; 10 bases are shared with TRBD1. Germline values: CDR1 MNHEY, CDR2 SVGAGI. Trimming took 5 bases from V and 1 from J; bases not matched to a gene: 2. This CDR3 spans 14 amino acids. CDR3 DNA sequence: TGTGCCAGCAGTCGGACAGGGGGATCCTACGAGCAGTACTTC. Protein product: CASSRTGGSYEQYF.

This clone has only one observation. The rearrangement links TRBV5-6 to TRBJ2-1; 8 bases map to TRBD2. From germline, CDR1 is SGHDT and CDR2 YYEEEE. The CDR3 spans 15 residues. Losses at the gene ends were 4 bases for V and 7 bases for J; bases not matched to a gene: 10. The chain's CDR3 is CASSPTAGGLNEQFF. CDR3 coding DNA: TGTGCCAGCAGCCCAACGGCGGGGGGATTAAATGAGCAGTTCTTC.

V gene TRBV11-1 combines with J gene TRBJ1-2; D unclear. The CDR3 is made up of 13 amino acids. V dropped 6 bases and J dropped 4 bases, with 12 bases sitting between them. CDR1 is SGHAT, CDR2 FQDESV, per germline (reference sequence). CDR3 nucleotides: TGTGCCAGCAGTCTCCGGGCCAGCTATGGCTACACCTTC. It specifies CASSLRASYGYTF.

The J gene is TRBJ2-7, the V gene TRBV4-2; the match to TRBD1 covers 7 bases. In germline, CDR1 is LGHNA, CDR2 YNFKEQ. V shed 0 bases and J 5 bases; nucleotides not matched to a gene: 13. The CDR3 sequence is 17 residues long. The CDR3 spells CASSQDPAQGYTHEQYF. For the CDR3, the DNA is TGTGCCAGCAGCCAAGATCCCGCACAGGGGTATACCCACGAGCAGTACTTC.